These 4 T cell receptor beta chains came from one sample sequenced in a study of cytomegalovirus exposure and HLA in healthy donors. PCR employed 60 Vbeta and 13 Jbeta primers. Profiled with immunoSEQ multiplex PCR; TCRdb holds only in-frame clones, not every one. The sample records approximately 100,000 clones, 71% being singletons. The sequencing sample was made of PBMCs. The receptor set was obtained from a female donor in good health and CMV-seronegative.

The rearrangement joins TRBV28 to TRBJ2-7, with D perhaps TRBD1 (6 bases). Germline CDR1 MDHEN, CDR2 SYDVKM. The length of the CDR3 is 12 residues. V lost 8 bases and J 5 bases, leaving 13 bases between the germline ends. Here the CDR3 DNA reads TGTGCCAGCGAGACAGGAGTCCACGAGCAGTACTTC. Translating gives CASETGVHEQYF.

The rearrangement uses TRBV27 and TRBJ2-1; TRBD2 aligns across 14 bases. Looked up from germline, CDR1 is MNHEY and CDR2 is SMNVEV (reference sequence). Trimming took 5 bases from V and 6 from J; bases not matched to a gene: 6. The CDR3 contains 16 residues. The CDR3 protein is CASSPRGLAGGNEQFF. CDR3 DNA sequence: TGTGCCAGCAGTCCTCGAGGACTAGCGGGAGGCAATGAGCAGTTCTTC.

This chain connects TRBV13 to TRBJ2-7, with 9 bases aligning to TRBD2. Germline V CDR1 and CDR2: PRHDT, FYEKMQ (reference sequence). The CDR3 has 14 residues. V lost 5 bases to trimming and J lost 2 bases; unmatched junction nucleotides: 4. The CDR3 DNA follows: TGTGCCAGCAGCGGTAGCGGGAGAGCCTACGAGCAGTACTTC. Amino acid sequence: CASSGSGRAYEQYF.

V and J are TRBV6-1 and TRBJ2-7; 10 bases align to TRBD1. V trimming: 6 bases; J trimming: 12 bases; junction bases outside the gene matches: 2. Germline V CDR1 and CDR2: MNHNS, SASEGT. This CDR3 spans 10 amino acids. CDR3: CASRGDRGYF. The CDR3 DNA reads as TGTGCCAGCAGGGGGGACAGGGGGTACTTC.